This T cell receptor (beta chain) is drawn from a study of blood T cells in healthy people across ages. For the study at large: When template switching was applied, about one barcoded beta molecule was captured per two T cells. Findings and caveats of the study: Relative to aged donors, long-lived donors carried more naive CD4+ cells and displayed higher diversity.

With regard to this clonotype: Antigen unknown.

The CDR3 totals 15 residues. The V end was cut by 4 bases, the J end by 0 bases, with 13 bases between. PBMCs numbering at least 6.5 million were isolated per sample. Primed by a sample-barcoded 5' primer and a J-beta primer mix, a second PCR proceeded for about 7 to 12 cycles. A minimum of 2.5 million CDR3-containing paired-end reads was obtained for each sample. TCRdb reprocessed the 5' RACE reads with MiXCR, giving one entry per CDR3 protein. Of over 1,500,000 distinct CDR3 sequences in the sample, roughly 50% were seen once. The gene calls are TRBV12-3 or TRBV12-4 and TRBJ2-7; perhaps D is TRBD1 or TRBD2 (6 bases each). Sequenced input: blood. The receptor comes from a woman aged 40 to 49 in good health. The chain's CDR3 is CASSYPGATSYEQYF. CDR3 nucleotides: TGTGCCAGCAGTTACCCGGGGGCTACCTCCTACGAGCAGTACTTC.